These 10 T cell receptor beta chains originate from one sample sequenced in a study of T cell changes during pregnancy in multiple sclerosis. Profiled with immunoSEQ multiplex PCR; TCRdb holds only in-frame clones, not every one. The sample includes about 87,000 clones, about 93% seen only once; the top ten take more than 1.1%. The sequencing used peripheral blood, collected in the third trimester of pregnancy. These receptors all stem from a female donor in good health, enrolled as a control in a pregnancy study.

This chain joins TRBV5-5 and TRBJ2-5; D unresolved. There are 14 residues in the CDR3. Trimming stripped 2 bases from V and 3 bases from J, with 11 bases between. Germline CDR1 and CDR2: SGHKS and YYEKEE (reference sequence). CDR3 nucleotides: TGTGCCAGCAGCTTCGTGCTAAGCGAAGAGACCCAGTACTTC. As protein: CASSFVLSEETQYF.

In regard to this clone: The junction does not match germline at one end; this may be a read error. The chain links TRBV7-7 to TRBJ2-5, with a possible D match to TRBD2 (6 bases). Germline V gene data show CDR1 as SSHAT and CDR2 as FNYEAQ (reference sequence). The CDR3 is 13 amino acids. The CDR3 nucleotides are TGTGCTAGCAGCCAAACTAGCCGCCAGACCCAGTACTTC. Protein sequence: CASSQTSRQTQYF.

V is TRBV4-1 and J is TRBJ1-1; tentative D call: TRBD1 (6 bases). V was pared by 2 bases and J by 8 bases, with 12 bases between. The CDR3 is 13 residues long. Germline V CDR1 and CDR2: MGHRA, YSYEKL. The CDR3 nucleotides are TGCGCCAGCAGCCAAACACGGACAGCAGAAGCTTTCTTT. Translated: CASSQTRTAEAFF.

This clone has just one count. The rearrangement joins TRBV19 to TRBJ2-2; no firm D call. Per germline, CDR1 LNHDA and CDR2 SQIVND (reference sequence). The CDR3 is 15 amino acids. The V end was cut by 6 bases, the J end by 7 bases, with 18 bases between. The CDR3, as DNA: TGTGCCAGTAGATTGCGGTACCTGGATGTCGGGGAGCTGTTTTTT. Its protein product is CASRLRYLDVGELFF.

In the case of this clone: The sample contains more than one DNA sequence encoding this CDR3. The CDR3 protein is CASSFQGGNTEAFF. CDR3 bases: TGCGCCAGCAGCTTTCAGGGAGGGAATACTGAAGCTTTCTTT. This sequence joins TRBV5-1 and TRBJ1-1; the D gene is possibly TRBD1 (5 bases). V lost 2 bases and J lost 5, with 13 bases in between. The CDR3 runs 14 residues. CDR1 is SGHRS and CDR2 is YFSETQ in the germline V gene.

In the case of this clone: In the same sample, other DNA sequences code for this CDR3. The chain has TRBV2 and TRBJ2-5; no reliable D call. There are 11 residues in the CDR3. Germline V gives CDR1 SNHLY, CDR2 FYNNEI. V lost 6 bases and J 2 bases, leaving 4 bases between the germline ends. The CDR3 region is CASSLQETQYF. The CDR3, as DNA: TGTGCCAGCAGCTTACAAGAGACCCAGTACTTC.

The chain recombines TRBV7-9 with TRBJ2-3; no firm D call. This CDR3 is built from 12 residues. Trimming cost V 10 bases and J 2 bases, with 10 bases left between them. Germline V gene lookup returns CDR1 SEHNR and CDR2 FQNEAQ (reference sequence). In DNA, the CDR3 is TGTGCCATCGTGTTTATCACAGATACGCAGTATTTT. Translation gives CAIVFITDTQYF.

This chain joins TRBV2 and TRBJ1-4; no firm D call. V shed 8 bases and J shed 4 bases, with 8 bases lying between them. This CDR3 is built from 12 residues. Germline CDR1 and CDR2: SNHLY and FYNNEI. The CDR3 sequence: CASLGYNEKLFF. CDR3 coding DNA: TGTGCCAGCTTGGGCTATAATGAAAAACTGTTTTTT.

The rearrangement joins TRBV7-8 to TRBJ1-1, with unresolved D. The CDR3 extends over 13 amino acids. Trimming pared 5 bases from V and 0 bases from J, leaving 7 bases between. Germline CDR1 reads SGHVS; CDR2 reads FQNEAQ. The DNA of the CDR3 is TGTGCCAGCAGCATGAGGGTGAACACTGAAGCTTTCTTT. It specifies CASSMRVNTEAFF.

The chain is built from TRBV13 and TRBJ2-3, with 8 bases aligning to TRBD2. The germline V gene has CDR1 PRHDT and CDR2 FYEKMQ (reference sequence). This CDR3 spans 14 amino acids. With V trimmed by 3 bases and J by 6 bases, 5 bases remained unmatched. The CDR3 DNA sequence: TGTGCCAGCAGCTTGACTAGCGAATTCGATACGCAGTATTTT. It is translated as CASSLTSEFDTQYF.